Shown below are 6 T cell receptor beta chains from a single sample sequenced in a study of T cell responses to AZD1222 COVID-19 vaccine. Profiling relied on immunoSEQ multiplex PCR, and the TCRdb table lists in-frame clones only, not all of them. Among some 150,000 clones listed, just under 95% were seen once. This specimen consisted of peripheral blood, obtained on day 0 of AZD1222 vaccination. These receptors originate from an adult in good health.

The chain carries TRBV21-1 and TRBJ2-1; no DNA check was done on the table's D call, TRBD1. TRBV21-1 is annotated as a pseudogene. This CDR3 is built from 11 residues. CDR3 loop: CASGQGGWKFF. The CDR3, as DNA: TGTGCCAGCGGACAGGGGGGTTGGAAGTTCTTC.

The CDR3: CASSPGALSSYNSPLHF. CDR3 DNA sequence: TGTGCCAGCAGTCCGGGCGCCCTGAGCTCCTATAATTCACCCCTCCACTTT. The chain carries TRBV28 and TRBJ1-6; no definite D call. In germline, CDR1 is MDHEN, CDR2 SYDVKM. This CDR3 is 17 amino acids long. Trimming took off 5 bases at V and 0 bases at J, with 14 bases between the two ends.

This chain joins TRBV4-3 and TRBJ1-1; D possibly corresponds to TRBD1 (6 bases). Trimming removed 5 bases from V and 0 bases from J, with 13 bases in between. Germline assignment: CDR1 LGHNA and CDR2 YSLEER. The CDR3 is made up of 15 amino acids. The DNA for the CDR3 is TGCGCCAGCAGCAAATGGACAGAAATGAACACTGAAGCTTTCTTT. It is translated as CASSKWTEMNTEAFF.

In regard to this clone: Mismatch with germline at one junction end may stem from a read error. This chain links TRBV5-1 with TRBJ2-1, with TRBD1 matching over 11 bases. Germline-derived CDR1 and CDR2 are SGHRS and YFSETQ. The CDR3 is 14 residues long. The CDR3 DNA reads TGCGTCAGCAGCCCCGGGACAGGGGGTTATGAGCAGTTCTTC. Translating gives CVSSPGTGGYEQFF.

J is TRBJ1-1 and V is TRBV2; D gene uncertain. Trimming removed 6 bases from V and 5 bases from J, with 7 bases in between. This CDR3 spans 11 amino acids. CDR1 and CDR2 (germline): SNHLY, FYNNEI. The CDR3 reads CASRYTTEAFF. In DNA form, the CDR3 reads TGTGCCAGCAGGTACACAACTGAAGCTTTCTTT.

This rearrangement joins TRBV9 to TRBJ1-1, with a possible D match to TRBD1 (5 bases). CDR1 SGDLS and CDR2 YYNGEE come from the germline V gene. V was cut by 3 bases and J by 8 bases, with 14 bases left in between. This CDR3 has 13 amino acids. CDR3 nucleotide sequence: TGTGCCAGCAGCGATTGGACATCGAAAGAAGCTTTCTTT. Translated, it gives CASSDWTSKEAFF.